The rows below give T cell receptor beta chains drawn from one sample of a study of T-cell memory formation after mild COVID-19. TCRdb re-derived calls from the 5' RACE reads in MiXCR, one entry per CDR3 protein. The sample includes 90,000 to 120,000 distinct CDR3 sequences, roughly 14% seen only once; the top ten take roughly 40%. Specimen: PBMCs or a T cell subset sorted from them (not recorded which). The receptors were sampled from a man between 18 and 35 years old who had mild COVID-19 (a few samples of this study predate the infection). Cell type and time point are not known. CDR3s include the opening cysteine and the closing phenylalanine or tryptophan. A D gene is named only where the DNA matches it firmly. Part of the rows lack a size; the others show once, few, many or a class for expanded clones.

clone_size: NA; d_call: NA; v_call: TRBV5-1; j_call: TRBJ1-3; cdr3_aa: CASSLDAGSGNTIYF; cdr3_nt: TGCGCCAGCAGCTTGGACGCGGGTTCTGGAAACACCATATATTTT
clone_size: few; d_call: NA; v_call: TRBV4-3; j_call: TRBJ2-2; cdr3_aa: CASSQGEVGELFF; cdr3_nt: TGCGCCAGCAGCCAAGGAGAGGTCGGGGAGCTGTTTTTT
clone_size: few; d_call: NA; v_call: TRBV5-5; j_call: TRBJ2-1; cdr3_aa: CASSLEGVTYNEQFF; cdr3_nt: TGTGCCAGCAGCTTGGAGGGGGTGACCTACAATGAGCAGTTCTTC
clone_size: NA; d_call: TRBD1; v_call: TRBV2; j_call: TRBJ1-6; cdr3_aa: CASSGTGGYSPLHF; cdr3_nt: TGTGCCAGCAGTGGGACAGGGGGCTATTCACCCCTCCACTTT
clone_size: few; d_call: NA; v_call: TRBV5-1; j_call: TRBJ1-2; cdr3_aa: CASSLVQTPYSNYGYTF; cdr3_nt: TGCGCCAGCAGCTTGGTACAGACTCCTTACTCTAACTATGGCTACACCTTC
clone_size: many; d_call: NA; v_call: TRBV12-3/TRBV12-4; j_call: TRBJ2-3; cdr3_aa: CASSPGTDTQYF; cdr3_nt: TGTGCCAGCAGTCCGGGTACAGATACGCAGTATTTT
clone_size: few; d_call: NA; v_call: TRBV25-1; j_call: TRBJ1-1; cdr3_aa: CASASTVRNTEAFF; cdr3_nt: TGTGCCAGTGCGTCCACAGTGCGGAACACTGAAGCTTTCTTT
clone_size: NA; d_call: TRBD1; v_call: TRBV29-1; j_call: TRBJ2-7; cdr3_aa: CSAQGGDRGAEQYF; cdr3_nt: TGCAGCGCCCAAGGTGGAGACAGGGGGGCCGAGCAGTACTTC
clone_size: few; d_call: NA; v_call: TRBV20-1; j_call: TRBJ2-5; cdr3_aa: CSARERTPDQETQYF; cdr3_nt: TGCAGTGCTAGGGAGAGGACGCCCGACCAAGAGACCCAGTACTTC
clone_size: few; d_call: NA; v_call: TRBV3-1; j_call: TRBJ2-2; cdr3_aa: CASRDAPGELFF; cdr3_nt: TGTGCCAGCAGAGACGCCCCCGGGGAGCTGTTTTTT
clone_size: few; d_call: NA; v_call: TRBV29-1; j_call: TRBJ1-2; cdr3_aa: CSVGLPEGYTF; cdr3_nt: TGCAGCGTTGGACTCCCGGAGGGCTACACCTTC
clone_size: few; d_call: NA; v_call: TRBV7-2; j_call: TRBJ1-1; cdr3_aa: CASSRLTGLNTEAFF; cdr3_nt: TGTGCCAGCAGCCGCCTCACAGGGCTGAACACTGAAGCTTTCTTT
clone_size: few; d_call: TRBD1; v_call: TRBV19; j_call: TRBJ1-2; cdr3_aa: CASSSIRDSFVNYGYTF; cdr3_nt: TGTGCCAGTAGTTCCATCCGGGACAGTTTTGTGAACTATGGCTACACCTTC
clone_size: few; d_call: NA; v_call: TRBV3-1; j_call: TRBJ2-7; cdr3_aa: CASSQAVGAYEQYF; cdr3_nt: TGTGCCAGCAGCCAAGCCGTCGGGGCGTACGAGCAGTACTTC
clone_size: few; d_call: NA; v_call: TRBV20-1; j_call: TRBJ1-6; cdr3_aa: CSARDVQGSYNSPLHF; cdr3_nt: TGCAGTGCTAGAGATGTCCAGGGCTCCTATAATTCACCCCTCCACTTT
clone_size: NA; d_call: TRBD2; v_call: TRBV11-2; j_call: TRBJ2-3; cdr3_aa: CASRPQTGGIDTQYF; cdr3_nt: TGTGCCAGCAGACCACAAACGGGAGGGATAGATACGCAGTATTTT